The TCR beta chain described here comes from a study of T-cell reconstitution after alpha-beta-depleted transplantation in children. Germline CDR1 is KGHSH and CDR2 is LQKENI. The V and J ends lost 8 bases and 2 bases, in that order; junction bases with no gene match: 6. This CDR3 comprises 13 residues. Study-level results: One year after transplant, T-cell counts and diversity came mostly from newly produced T cells.

Molecular barcoding with unique molecular identifiers was used for the TCRbeta library. TCRdb re-called the PCR reads with MiXCR, one entry per CDR3 protein. The table lists 250,000 to 400,000 distinct CDR3 sequences, more than 20% of them singletons. This clonotype was recorded a few times. The antigen remains unidentified. Sequencing used PBMCs, mostly from graft donor cells, obtained 180 days after TCRalphabeta/CD19-depleted stem cell transplant. The gene calls are TRBV18 and TRBJ2-7; TRBD1 agrees at 7 bases. The receptor was derived from a male patient aged 10-17 years who had a stem cell transplant for acute lymphoblastic leukemia, so the T cells may come from the graft donor. DNA for the CDR3: TGTGCCAGCACCGGGACAGCCCCCTACGAGCAGTACTTC. This sequence encodes CASTGTAPYEQYF.